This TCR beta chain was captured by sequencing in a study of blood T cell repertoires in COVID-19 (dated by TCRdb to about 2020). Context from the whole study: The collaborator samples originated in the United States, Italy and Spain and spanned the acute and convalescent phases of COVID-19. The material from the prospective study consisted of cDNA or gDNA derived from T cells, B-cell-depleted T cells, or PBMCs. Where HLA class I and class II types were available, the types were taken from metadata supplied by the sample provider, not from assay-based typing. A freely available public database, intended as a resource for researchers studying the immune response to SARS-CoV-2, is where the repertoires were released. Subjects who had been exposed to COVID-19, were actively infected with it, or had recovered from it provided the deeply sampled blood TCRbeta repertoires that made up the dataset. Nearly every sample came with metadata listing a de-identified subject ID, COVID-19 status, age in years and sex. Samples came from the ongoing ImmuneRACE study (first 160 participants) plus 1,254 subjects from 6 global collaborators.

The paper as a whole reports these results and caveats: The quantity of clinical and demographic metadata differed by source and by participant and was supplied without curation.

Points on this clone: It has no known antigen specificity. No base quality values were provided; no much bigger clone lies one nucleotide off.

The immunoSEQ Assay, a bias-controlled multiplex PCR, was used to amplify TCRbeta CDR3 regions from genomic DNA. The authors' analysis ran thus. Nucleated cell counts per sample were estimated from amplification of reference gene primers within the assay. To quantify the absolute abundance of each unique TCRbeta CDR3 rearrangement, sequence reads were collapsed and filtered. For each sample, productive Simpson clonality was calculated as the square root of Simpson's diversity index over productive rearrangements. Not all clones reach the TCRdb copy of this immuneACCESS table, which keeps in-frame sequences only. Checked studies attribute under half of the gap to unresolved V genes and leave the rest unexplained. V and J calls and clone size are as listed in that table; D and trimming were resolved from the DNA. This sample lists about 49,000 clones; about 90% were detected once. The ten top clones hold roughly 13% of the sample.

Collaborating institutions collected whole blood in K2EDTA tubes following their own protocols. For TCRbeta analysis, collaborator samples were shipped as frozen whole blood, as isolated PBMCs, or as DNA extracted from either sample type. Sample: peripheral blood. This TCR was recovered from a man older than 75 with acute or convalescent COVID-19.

The nucleotide sequence is TGTGCCAGCTCACCACCGGTCCAGGGTGGGAATTCACCCCTCCACTTT. This sequence encodes CASSPPVQGGNSPLHF. Here the chain combines TRBV18 and TRBJ1-6; the best D guess is TRBD1, with 5 bases matching. Based on the germline V gene, the CDR1 and CDR2 sequences are KGHSH and LQKENI. The V and J ends are trimmed by 0 bases and 7 bases, leaving 13 bases between them. The CDR3 holds 16 amino acids from the cysteine to the phenylalanine. CDR3 DNA is the only sequence kept; it has 48 bases, read in frame from the first base.